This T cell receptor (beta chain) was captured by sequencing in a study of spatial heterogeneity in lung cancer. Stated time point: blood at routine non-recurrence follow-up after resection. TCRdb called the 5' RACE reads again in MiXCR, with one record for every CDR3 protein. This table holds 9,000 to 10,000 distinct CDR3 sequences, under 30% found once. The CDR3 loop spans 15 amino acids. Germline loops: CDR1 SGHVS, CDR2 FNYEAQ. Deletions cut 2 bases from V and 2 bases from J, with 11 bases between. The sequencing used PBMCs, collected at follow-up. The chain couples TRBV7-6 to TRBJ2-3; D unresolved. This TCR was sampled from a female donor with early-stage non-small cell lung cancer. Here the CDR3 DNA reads TGTGCCAGCAGCTTATATAGTCAGAACACAGATACGCAGTATTTT. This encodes CASSLYSQNTDTQYF.